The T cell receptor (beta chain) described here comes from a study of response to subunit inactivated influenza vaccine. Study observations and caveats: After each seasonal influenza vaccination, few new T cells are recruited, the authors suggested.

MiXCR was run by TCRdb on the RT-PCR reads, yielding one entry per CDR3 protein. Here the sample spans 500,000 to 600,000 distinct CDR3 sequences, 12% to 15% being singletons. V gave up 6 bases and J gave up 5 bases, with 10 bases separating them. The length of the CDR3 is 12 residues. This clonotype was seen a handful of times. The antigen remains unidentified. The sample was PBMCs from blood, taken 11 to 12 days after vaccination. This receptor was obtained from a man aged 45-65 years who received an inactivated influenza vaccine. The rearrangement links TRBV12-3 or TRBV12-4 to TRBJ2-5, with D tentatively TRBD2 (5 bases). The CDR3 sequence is CASRGQRETQYF. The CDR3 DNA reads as TGTGCCAGCAGAGGGCAGCGGGAGACCCAGTACTTC.